The T cell receptor (beta chain) under discussion was sequenced for a study of T-cell reconstitution after alpha-beta-depleted transplantation in children. Unique molecular identifiers were incorporated during preparation of the TCRbeta library. TCRdb independently ran MiXCR on the PCR reads; one entry per CDR3 protein. The data show approximately 170,000 distinct CDR3 sequences, with over 8.5% seen just once and around 14% held by the top ten. In this sample, this clonotype turned up many times. Germline CDR1 reads SEHNR; CDR2 reads FQNEAQ (reference sequence). The CDR3 has 16 amino acids. Trimming left V 1 base short and J 2 bases short, with 12 bases between.

This sequence joins TRBV7-9 and TRBJ1-3, with a weak D call TRBD1 (6 bases). The receptor's source is a boy between 2 and 10 years old with acute myeloid leukemia, due to receive a stem cell transplant. This sample comprised PBMCs, obtained before TCRalphabeta/CD19-depleted stem cell transplant. For the CDR3, the DNA is TGTGCCAGCAGCTTAGGGCAGGGGACGGCTGGAAACACCATATATTTT. Residues: CASSLGQGTAGNTIYF.